The next 28 T cell receptor beta chains were all read from a single sample in a study of blood T cells in healthy people across ages. It was with a sample-barcoded 5' primer and a J-beta primer mix that a second PCR of roughly 7 to 12 cycles was run. TCRdb called the 5' RACE reads again in MiXCR, with one record for every CDR3 protein. The table includes 780,000 or so distinct CDR3 sequences, around three fifths detected once. The sequenced sample consisted of blood. The receptor source for this set is a middle-aged man in good health.

This clonotype appeared many times. V gene TRBV4-2 combines with J gene TRBJ2-1; TRBD1 might be the D (6 bases). V lost 0 bases and J lost 6, with 18 bases in between. Germline CDR1 LGHNA, CDR2 YNFKEQ. The CDR3 has 17 amino acids. The CDR3 region is CASSQDVGAAKTNEQFF. CDR3 sequence (DNA): TGTGCCAGCAGCCAAGATGTGGGGGCCGCAAAGACCAATGAGCAGTTCTTC.

A single count supports this clonotype. The chain recombines TRBV2 with TRBJ1-5; D gene unclear. The CDR3 is 15 amino acids. Germline-derived CDR1 and CDR2 are SNHLY and FYNNEI. The V and J ends lost 5 bases and 6 bases respectively, with 17 bases between them. The CDR3 region is CASSPWAGIGQPQHF. The CDR3 nucleotides are TGTGCCAGCAGTCCATGGGCGGGGATAGGTCAGCCCCAGCATTTT.

The chain uses TRBV7-9 and TRBJ1-2, with D hard to call. Trimming pared 1 base from V and 3 bases from J, leaving 9 bases between. The CDR3 contains 14 residues. In germline, CDR1 is SEHNR, CDR2 FQNEAQ (reference sequence). The CDR3 DNA reads as TGTGCCAGCAGCTTAGTTGGCGACTACTATGGCTACACCTTC. Translation: CASSLVGDYYGYTF. The full variable domain, in which reference TRBV7-9 and TRBJ1-2 provide the parts outside the CDR3, is DTGVSQNPRHKITKRGQNVTFRCDPISEHNRLYWYRQTLGQGPEFLTYFQNEAQLEKSRLLSDRFSAERPKGSFSTLEIQRTEQGDSAMYLCASSLVGDYYGYTFGSGTRLTVV.

The chain uses TRBV28 and TRBJ1-2, with D maybe TRBD1 (5 bases). V was trimmed by 10 bases and J by 4 bases, leaving 13 bases between them. This CDR3 has 12 amino acids. Germline V gene data show CDR1 as MDHEN and CDR2 as SYDVKM. CDR3 loop: CATQEDSYGYTF. In nucleotides, the CDR3 is TGTGCCACGCAAGAAGACAGCTATGGCTACACCTTC.

CDR3: CASSPIVTLAGVGDTQYF. CDR3 nucleotides: TGCGCCAGCAGCCCAATAGTTACACTAGCGGGAGTCGGAGATACGCAGTATTTT. This chain uses TRBV4-1 with TRBJ2-3, with 11 nucleotides matching TRBD2. The V segment lost 4 bases and the J segment 5 bases; nucleotides outside the gene matches: 14. Germline V gene sequence: CDR1 MGHRA, CDR2 YSYEKL. CDR3 size: 18 residues.

In regard to this clonotype: Relative to the germline gene, one junction end is altered; a read error may explain this. The chain joins TRBV7-8 to TRBJ2-5, with 9 bases that match TRBD1. In germline, CDR1 is SGHVS, CDR2 FQNEAQ. The CDR3 has 16 residues. This CDR3 is CASSPRDRVMQEAQYF. The CDR3 bases are TGTGCCAGCAGCCCACGGGACAGGGTCATGCAAGAGGCCCAGTACTTC.

To note about this clonotype: A read error may produce the germline difference seen at one junction end. For the CDR3, the DNA is TGCGCCAGCAGCTTGGTTGGGACAGGTTCTATCAATGGGCAGTTCTTC. Its translation is CASSLVGTGSINGQFF. The chain carries TRBV5-1 and TRBJ2-1; 8 nucleotides line up with TRBD1. CDR3 length: 16 amino acids. Germline V gene lookup returns CDR1 SGHRS and CDR2 YFSETQ.

This clonotype was seen only a few times. Here the CDR3 reads CASRHQSNTEAFF. The CDR3 DNA is TGTGCCAGCAGACACCAGAGTAACACTGAAGCTTTCTTT. The rearrangement links TRBV7-3 to TRBJ1-1, with no clear D. The CDR3 has 13 amino acids. CDR1 and CDR2 from the germline V gene are SGHTA and FQGTGA. Trimming pared 6 bases from V and 2 bases from J, leaving 10 bases between.

This clonotype occurred a few times. The chain combines TRBV5-1 with TRBJ2-1; TRBD1 matches at 9 bases. CDR3 length equals 15 residues. J was trimmed by 2 bases and V by 5 bases; bases with no gene match: 5. Germline V gene lookup returns CDR1 SGHRS and CDR2 YFSETQ. The CDR3 nucleotides are TGCGCCAGCAGTTTACAGGGGGCTACCTACAATGAGCAGTTCTTC. Protein product: CASSLQGATYNEQFF.

This clonotype was counted once. The V call is TRBV7-9, the J call TRBJ1-1; D is possibly TRBD1 (5 bases). Germline V CDR1 and CDR2: SEHNR, FQNEAQ (reference sequence). This CDR3 region has 15 residues. V shed 1 base and J shed 2 bases, with 11 bases lying between them. In nucleotides, the CDR3 is TGTGCCAGCAGCTTAGATCCAGGGTTCAACACTGAAGCTTTCTTT. It yields the protein CASSLDPGFNTEAFF.

As DNA, the CDR3 is TGTGCCAGCAGTATACGCAGCAATCAGCCCCAGCATTTT. Translated: CASSIRSNQPQHF. This chain connects TRBV27 to TRBJ1-5; D is ambiguous. The CDR3 runs to 13 residues. Germline V lookup: CDR1 MNHEY, CDR2 SMNVEV (reference sequence). Trimming stripped 5 bases from V and 1 base from J, with 6 bases between.

The J gene is TRBJ1-6, the V gene TRBV20-1; unclear D gene. The CDR3 extends over 14 amino acids. Germline V gene data show CDR1 as DFQATT and CDR2 as SNEGSKA (reference sequence). CDR3 nucleotide sequence: TGCAATGTGGCAGTCCCCAATTCTCGTTCACCCCTCCACTTT. It translates to CNVAVPNSRSPLHF.

This clonotype appeared a few times. The chain uses TRBV6-2 or TRBV6-3 and TRBJ2-5, with TRBD2 matching 10 bases. CDR1 and CDR2 (germline): MNHEY, SVGEGT. After removal of 8 bases from V and 2 bases from J, the junction contained 5 bases not matched to a gene. CDR3 length: 14 amino acids. Here the CDR3 DNA reads TGTGCCAGCCGATTAGCGGGAGGTCAAGAGACCCAGTACTTC. It specifies CASRLAGGQETQYF.

The chain links TRBV7-9 to TRBJ1-2; D may be TRBD1 (6 bases). The CDR3 totals 14 residues. V gave up 3 bases and J gave up 4 bases, with 12 bases separating them. Germline CDR1 reads SEHNR; CDR2 reads FQNEAQ (reference sequence). The CDR3 DNA reads as TGTGCCAGCAGCTTGGCAGGGGACTTCTATGGCTACACCTTC. Protein sequence: CASSLAGDFYGYTF.

The chain couples TRBV6-6 to TRBJ2-5; TRBD2 matches 9 bases. Trimming at V came to 2 bases and at J to 4 bases, leaving 11 bases not matched to a gene. This CDR3 spans 17 amino acids. Germline loops: CDR1 MNHNY, CDR2 SVGAGI (reference sequence). CDR3 coding DNA: TGTGCCAGCAGTTACCTCGGAAGTAGCGGGAGCGTAGAGACCCAGTACTTC. Protein product: CASSYLGSSGSVETQYF.

The chain combines TRBV5-1 with TRBJ1-2, with 7 bases lining up with TRBD1. The CDR3 spans 13 residues. V trimming: 1 base; J trimming: 5 bases; junction bases outside the gene matches: 2. Germline loops: CDR1 SGHRS, CDR2 YFSETQ. The CDR3 coding sequence is TGCGCCAGCAGCTTGACAGGGGAGTATGGCTACACCTTC. Amino acids: CASSLTGEYGYTF.

This sequence joins TRBV7-2 and TRBJ2-5; D is perhaps TRBD2 (6 bases). This CDR3 region has 20 residues. Trimming cost V 2 bases and J 6 bases, with 31 bases left between them. Germline V gene data show CDR1 as SGHTA and CDR2 as FQGNSA. CDR3 sequence (DNA): TGTGCCAGCAGCTTAAAAGGCCGAGAAGGTAGCGGTGGCTCGATAAAGACCCAGTACTTC. This gives the protein CASSLKGREGSGGSIKTQYF.

The chain couples TRBV6-2 or TRBV6-3 to TRBJ2-1; D remains unclear. The V gene's germline CDR1 is MNHEY and CDR2 SVGEGT. Trimming stripped 0 bases from V and 0 bases from J, with 9 bases between. The CDR3 runs 16 residues. The chain's CDR3 is CASSYSSRASYNEQFF. CDR3 bases: TGTGCCAGCAGTTACTCGAGCCGGGCCTCCTACAATGAGCAGTTCTTC.

This clonotype showed up just once. V and J are TRBV12-3 or TRBV12-4 and TRBJ1-5; D perhaps matches TRBD1 (5 bases). V lost 1 base and J 0 bases, leaving 16 bases between the germline ends. The CDR3 contains 18 residues. The CDR3 loop reads CASSLVGGFGLSNQPQHF. The DNA for the CDR3 is TGTGCCAGCAGTTTAGTCGGGGGGTTTGGGCTTAGCAATCAGCCCCAGCATTTT.

This clonotype was observed once. This chain links TRBV7-2 with TRBJ1-2; D is uncertain. This CDR3 is built from 12 residues. The germline V and J ends were trimmed by 3 bases and 5 bases, with 7 bases remaining between them. The germline CDR1 and CDR2 sequences are SGHTA and FQGNSA. The CDR3 here is CASSFQRYGYTF. The CDR3 DNA follows: TGTGCCAGCAGCTTCCAGAGGTATGGCTACACCTTC.

The rearrangement uses TRBV9 and TRBJ2-5; either TRBD1 or TRBD2 may supply D (5 bases each). V was trimmed by 4 bases and J by 3 bases, leaving 19 bases between them. The CDR3 is 16 residues long. Per the germline V gene, CDR1 is SGDLS and CDR2 is YYNGEE. The CDR3 nucleotides read TGTGCCAGCAGCCCTTACCTGGGGGATGGGGAAGAGACCCAGTACTTC. Its translation is CASSPYLGDGEETQYF.

This rearrangement joins TRBV29-1 to TRBJ2-1; no firm D call. The CDR3 has 10 residues. The V gene lost 5 bases and the J gene lost 10 bases, with 9 bases spanning the gap. CDR1 and CDR2 (germline): SQVTM, ANQGSEA. The chain's CDR3 is CSVLVVEQFF. The CDR3 coding sequence is TGCAGCGTTTTGGTGGTGGAGCAGTTCTTC.

The chain is built from TRBV7-9 and TRBJ2-4, with 14 bases fitting TRBD2. The better agreement between TRBJ2-7 and the DNA end casts doubt on the J call. Germline CDR1 reads SEHNR; CDR2 reads FQNEAQ (reference sequence). The CDR3 is 17 residues long. The CDR3 is CASSVGTSGGRDYEQYF. The CDR3 DNA sequence: TGTGCCAGCAGCGTTGGGACTAGCGGGGGACGAGACTACGAGCAGTACTTC.

In regard to this clonotype: The missing conserved phenylalanine or tryptophan at the end of this CDR3 makes a read error likely. The chain carries TRBV10-3 and TRBJ2-3; TRBD1 matches at 10 bases. The length of the CDR3 is 15 residues. Germline values: CDR1 ENHRY, CDR2 SYGVKD. V dropped 6 bases and J dropped 5; count of bases not matched to a gene: 8. The CDR3 nucleotides read TGTGCCATCAGACCGAGACAGGGGGCTGGAGATACGCAGTATTTG. Protein: CAIRPRQGAGDTQYL.

This chain joins TRBV27 and TRBJ2-7, with no clear D. Germline V gene lookup returns CDR1 MNHEY and CDR2 SMNVEV (reference sequence). The CDR3 has 14 residues. The ends were cut back, 6 bases at V and 3 bases at J, with 15 bases in the middle. Here the CDR3 reads CASSQRSLRYEQYF. The CDR3 nucleotides read TGTGCCAGCAGCCAAAGGTCCCTTCGCTACGAGCAGTACTTC.

This clonotype has just a few counts. CDR3 loop: CSAPSASSLGYTF. CDR3 bases: TGCAGTGCCCCCAGTGCTTCCTCCCTTGGCTACACCTTC. The genes are TRBV20-1 and TRBJ1-2; D call uncertain. The CDR3 length is 13 residues. Germline V gene data show CDR1 as DFQATT and CDR2 as SNEGSKA (reference sequence). V lost 6 bases to trimming and J lost 7 bases, with 18 bases between them.

This sequence joins TRBV6-1 and TRBJ2-7; 8 bases align to TRBD1. V shed 1 base and J 0 bases; nucleotides not matched to a gene: 2. In germline, CDR1 is MNHNS, CDR2 SASEGT. The CDR3 spans 15 residues. The CDR3 DNA sequence: TGTGCCAGCAGTGAAGTAACAGGGGGCTCCTACGAGCAGTACTTC. Translated: CASSEVTGGSYEQYF.

This clonotype was counted only a few times. The chain combines TRBV6-2 or TRBV6-3 with TRBJ2-7; no clear D. The CDR3 extends over 12 amino acids. The germline V gene has CDR1 MNHEY and CDR2 SVGEGT. V was cut by 4 bases and J by 5 bases, with 9 bases left in between. CDR3 region: CASSSVRNEQYF. The DNA of the CDR3 is TGTGCCAGCAGTTCAGTCAGGAACGAGCAGTACTTC.